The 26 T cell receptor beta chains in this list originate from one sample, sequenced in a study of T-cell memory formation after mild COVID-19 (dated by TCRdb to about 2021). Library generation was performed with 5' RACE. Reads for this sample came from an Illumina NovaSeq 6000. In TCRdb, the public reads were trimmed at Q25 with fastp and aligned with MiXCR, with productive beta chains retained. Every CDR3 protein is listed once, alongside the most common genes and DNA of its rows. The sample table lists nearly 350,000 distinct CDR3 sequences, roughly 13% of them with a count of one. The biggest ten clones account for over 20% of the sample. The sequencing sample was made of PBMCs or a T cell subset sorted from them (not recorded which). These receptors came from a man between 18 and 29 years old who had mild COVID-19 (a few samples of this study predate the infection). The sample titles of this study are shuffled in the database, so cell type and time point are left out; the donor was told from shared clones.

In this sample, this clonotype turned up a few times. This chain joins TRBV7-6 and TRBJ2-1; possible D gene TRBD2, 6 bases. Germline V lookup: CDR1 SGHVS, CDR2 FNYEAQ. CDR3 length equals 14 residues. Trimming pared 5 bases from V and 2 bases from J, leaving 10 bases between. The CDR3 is CASSPGGTYNEQFF. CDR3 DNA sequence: TGTGCCAGCAGCCCCGGGGGTACCTACAATGAGCAGTTCTTC.

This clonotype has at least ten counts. The CDR3 DNA sequence: TGTGCCAGCAGCTTCGAGACAGGCGTCTATGGCTACACCTTC. It yields the protein CASSFETGVYGYTF. This rearrangement joins TRBV7-2 to TRBJ1-2; perhaps TRBD1 as D (6 bases). The V end lost 3 bases, the J end lost 4 bases, and 12 bases lay between the germline ends. The CDR3 is made up of 14 amino acids. Germline CDR1 is SGHTA and CDR2 is FQGNSA.

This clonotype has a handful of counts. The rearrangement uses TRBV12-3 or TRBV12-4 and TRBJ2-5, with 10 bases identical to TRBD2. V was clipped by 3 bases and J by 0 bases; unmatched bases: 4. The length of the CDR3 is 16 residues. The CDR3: CASSFWLAGDQETQYF. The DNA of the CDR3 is TGTGCCAGCAGTTTCTGGCTAGCGGGGGACCAAGAGACCCAGTACTTC.

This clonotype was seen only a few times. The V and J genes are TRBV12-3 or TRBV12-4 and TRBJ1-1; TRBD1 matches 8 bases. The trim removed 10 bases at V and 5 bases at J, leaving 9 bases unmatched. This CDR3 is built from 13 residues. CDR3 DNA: TGTGCCACCTCGACAGGGGAAGGGACTGAAGCTTTCTTT. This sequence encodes CATSTGEGTEAFF.

DNA of the CDR3: TGTGCCAGCAGCCAGGGGACAGGGAGAAAACTGTTTTTT. Protein product: CASSQGTGRKLFF. The gene calls are TRBV12-3 or TRBV12-4 and TRBJ1-4, with 9 positions matching TRBD1. J gave up 10 bases and V 6 bases, and 6 bases lay outside the gene matches. The CDR3 covers 13 residues.

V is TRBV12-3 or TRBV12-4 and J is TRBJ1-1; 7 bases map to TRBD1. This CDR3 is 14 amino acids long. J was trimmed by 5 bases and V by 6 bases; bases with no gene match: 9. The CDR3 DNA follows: TGTGCCAGCAGCTGGCAGGGGGGGGTGACTGAAGCTTTCTTT. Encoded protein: CASSWQGGVTEAFF.

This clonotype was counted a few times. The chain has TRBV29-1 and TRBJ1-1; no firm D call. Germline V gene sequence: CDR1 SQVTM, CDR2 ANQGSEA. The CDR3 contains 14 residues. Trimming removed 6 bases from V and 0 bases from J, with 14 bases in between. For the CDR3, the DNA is TGCAGCGTCCGACGGGTTATCATGAACACTGAAGCTTTCTTT. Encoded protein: CSVRRVIMNTEAFF.

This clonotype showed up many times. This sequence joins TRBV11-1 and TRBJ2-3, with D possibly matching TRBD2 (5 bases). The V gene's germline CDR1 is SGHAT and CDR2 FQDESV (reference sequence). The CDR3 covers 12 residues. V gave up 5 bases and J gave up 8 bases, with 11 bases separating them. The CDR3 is CASSPVAGTQYF. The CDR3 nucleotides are TGTGCCAGCAGCCCCGTCGCGGGTACGCAGTATTTT.

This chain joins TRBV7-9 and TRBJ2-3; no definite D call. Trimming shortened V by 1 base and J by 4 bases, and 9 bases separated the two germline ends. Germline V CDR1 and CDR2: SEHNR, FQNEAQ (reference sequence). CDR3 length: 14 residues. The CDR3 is CASSLGGIADTQYF. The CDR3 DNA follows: TGTGCCAGCAGCTTAGGCGGAATCGCAGATACGCAGTATTTT.

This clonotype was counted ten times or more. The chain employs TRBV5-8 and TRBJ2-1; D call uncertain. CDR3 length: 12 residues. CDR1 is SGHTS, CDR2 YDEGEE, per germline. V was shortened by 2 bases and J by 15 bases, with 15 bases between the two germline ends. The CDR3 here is CASSLLLSGAFF. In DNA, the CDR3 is TGTGCCAGCAGCTTACTTCTATCCGGAGCGTTCTTC.

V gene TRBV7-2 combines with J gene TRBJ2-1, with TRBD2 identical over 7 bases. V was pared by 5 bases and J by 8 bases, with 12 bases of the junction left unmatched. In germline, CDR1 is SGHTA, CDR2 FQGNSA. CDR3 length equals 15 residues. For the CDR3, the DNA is TGTGCCAGCAGCCCGCTCGCGACTAGCTCCGATGAGCAGTTCTTC. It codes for CASSPLATSSDEQFF.

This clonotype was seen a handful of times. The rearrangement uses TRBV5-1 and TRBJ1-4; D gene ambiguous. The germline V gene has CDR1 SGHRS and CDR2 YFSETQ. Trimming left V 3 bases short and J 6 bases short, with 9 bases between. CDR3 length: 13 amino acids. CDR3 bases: TGCGCCAGCAGCTCCGGTGGGTATGAAAAACTGTTTTTT. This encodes CASSSGGYEKLFF.

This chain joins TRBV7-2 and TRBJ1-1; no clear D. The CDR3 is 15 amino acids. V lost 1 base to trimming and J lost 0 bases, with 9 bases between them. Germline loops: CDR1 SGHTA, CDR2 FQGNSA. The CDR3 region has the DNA TGTGCCAGCAGCTTAGTAGGCAGCATGAACACTGAAGCTTTCTTT. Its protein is CASSLVGSMNTEAFF.

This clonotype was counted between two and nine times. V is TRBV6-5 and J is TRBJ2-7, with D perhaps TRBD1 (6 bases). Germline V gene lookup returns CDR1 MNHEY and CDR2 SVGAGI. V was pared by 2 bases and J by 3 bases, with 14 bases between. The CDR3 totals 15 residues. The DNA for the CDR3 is TGTGCCAGCAGTTACCCTAGGGGGACGCGCTACGAGCAGTACTTC. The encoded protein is CASSYPRGTRYEQYF.

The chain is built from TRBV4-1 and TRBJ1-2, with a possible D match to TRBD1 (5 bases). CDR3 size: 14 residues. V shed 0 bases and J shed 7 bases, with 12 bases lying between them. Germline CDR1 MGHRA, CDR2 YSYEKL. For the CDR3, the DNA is TGCGCCAGCAGCCAAGAGTGGGGGGAAGGTGGCTACACCTTC. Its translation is CASSQEWGEGGYTF.

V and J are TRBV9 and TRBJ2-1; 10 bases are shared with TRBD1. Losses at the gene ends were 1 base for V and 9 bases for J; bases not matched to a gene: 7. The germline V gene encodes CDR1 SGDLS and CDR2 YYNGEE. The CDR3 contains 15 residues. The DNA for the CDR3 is TGTGCCAGCAGCGTACGAGGGACAGGGGAGGGTGAGCAGTTCTTC. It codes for CASSVRGTGEGEQFF.

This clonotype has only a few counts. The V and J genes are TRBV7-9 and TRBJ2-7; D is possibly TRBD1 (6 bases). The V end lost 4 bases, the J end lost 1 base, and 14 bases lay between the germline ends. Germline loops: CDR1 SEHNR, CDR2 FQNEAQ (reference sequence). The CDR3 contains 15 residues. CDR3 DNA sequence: TGTGCCAGCAGCTCCCCCGGGACACCTTCCTACGAGCAGTACTTC. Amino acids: CASSSPGTPSYEQYF.

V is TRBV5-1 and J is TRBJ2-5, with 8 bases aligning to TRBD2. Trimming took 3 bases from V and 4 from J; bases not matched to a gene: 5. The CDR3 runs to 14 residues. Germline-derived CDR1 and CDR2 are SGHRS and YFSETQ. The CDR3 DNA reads TGCGCCAGCAGCTCGACTAGCGTGGGAGAGACCCAGTACTTC. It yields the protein CASSSTSVGETQYF.

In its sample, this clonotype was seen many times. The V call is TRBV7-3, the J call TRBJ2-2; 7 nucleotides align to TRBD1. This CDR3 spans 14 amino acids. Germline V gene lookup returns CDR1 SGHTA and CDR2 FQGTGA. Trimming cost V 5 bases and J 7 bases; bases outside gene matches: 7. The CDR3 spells CASSPTGAVGELFF. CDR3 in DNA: TGTGCCAGCAGCCCAACAGGGGCGGTCGGGGAGCTGTTTTTT. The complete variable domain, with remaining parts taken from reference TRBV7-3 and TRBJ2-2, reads GAGVSQTPSNKVTEKGKYVELRCDPISGHTALYWYRQSLGQGPEFLIYFQGTGAADDSGLPNDRFFAVRPEGSVSTLKIQRTERGDSAVYLCASSPTGAVGELFFGEGSRLTVL.

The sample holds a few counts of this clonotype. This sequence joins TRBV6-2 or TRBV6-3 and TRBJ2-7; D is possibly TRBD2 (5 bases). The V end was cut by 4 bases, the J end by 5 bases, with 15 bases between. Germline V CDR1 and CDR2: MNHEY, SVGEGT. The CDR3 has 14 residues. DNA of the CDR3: TGTGCCAGCAGTTCGGGTGCCGGGAAGAACGAGCAGTACTTC. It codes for CASSSGAGKNEQYF.

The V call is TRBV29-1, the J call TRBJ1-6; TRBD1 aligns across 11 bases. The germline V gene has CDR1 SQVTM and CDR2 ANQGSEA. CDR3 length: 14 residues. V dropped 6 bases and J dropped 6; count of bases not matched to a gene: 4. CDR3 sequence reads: CSVAGTGGNSPLHF. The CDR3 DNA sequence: TGCAGCGTAGCCGGGACAGGGGGTAATTCACCCCTCCACTTT.

The chain's CDR3 is CSASPGAGGETQYF. The CDR3, as DNA: TGCAGTGCTAGCCCGGGGGCAGGAGGAGAGACCCAGTACTTC. The V gene is TRBV20-1, the J gene TRBJ2-5; the D gene could be TRBD1 or TRBD2 (6 bases each). Germline V gives CDR1 DFQATT, CDR2 SNEGSKA (reference sequence). CDR3 length equals 14 residues. V lost 3 bases to trimming and J lost 4 bases, with 15 bases between them.

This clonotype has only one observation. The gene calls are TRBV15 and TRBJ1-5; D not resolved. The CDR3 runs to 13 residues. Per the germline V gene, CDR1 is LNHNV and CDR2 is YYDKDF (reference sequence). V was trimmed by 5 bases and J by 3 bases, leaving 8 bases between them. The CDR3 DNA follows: TGTGCCACCAGCCTAGAGTACAATCAGCCCCAGCATTTT. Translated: CATSLEYNQPQHF.

The CDR3 here is CASSQDSGPKETQYF. Written as DNA, the CDR3 is TGTGCCAGCAGCCAAGATAGTGGCCCAAAGGAGACCCAGTACTTC. The chain is built from TRBV4-2 and TRBJ2-5; D gene uncertain. The CDR3 has 15 residues. Germline V gene data show CDR1 as LGHNA and CDR2 as YNFKEQ. V dropped 0 bases and J dropped 5 bases, with 13 bases sitting between them.

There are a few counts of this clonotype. CDR3 residues: CASSEGSAAGYEQYF. DNA for the CDR3: TGTGCCAGCAGTGAAGGGAGTGCTGCTGGGTACGAGCAGTACTTC. The chain links TRBV25-1 to TRBJ2-7; possibly TRBD2 for D (5 bases). Germline assignment: CDR1 MGHDK and CDR2 SYGVNS. V shed 2 bases and J shed 4 bases, with 15 bases lying between them. The CDR3 is 15 residues long.

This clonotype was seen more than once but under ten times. Here the CDR3 DNA reads TGTGCCATCAGTGAGGTGGAGGGAGTAGGAGAGACCCAGTACTTC. Amino acid sequence: CAISEVEGVGETQYF. V and J are TRBV10-3 and TRBJ2-5; TRBD2 might be the D (6 bases). Germline assignment: CDR1 ENHRY and CDR2 SYGVKD. CDR3 length: 15 residues. With 2 bases removed from V and 4 bases from J, the gap between germline ends came to 14 bases.